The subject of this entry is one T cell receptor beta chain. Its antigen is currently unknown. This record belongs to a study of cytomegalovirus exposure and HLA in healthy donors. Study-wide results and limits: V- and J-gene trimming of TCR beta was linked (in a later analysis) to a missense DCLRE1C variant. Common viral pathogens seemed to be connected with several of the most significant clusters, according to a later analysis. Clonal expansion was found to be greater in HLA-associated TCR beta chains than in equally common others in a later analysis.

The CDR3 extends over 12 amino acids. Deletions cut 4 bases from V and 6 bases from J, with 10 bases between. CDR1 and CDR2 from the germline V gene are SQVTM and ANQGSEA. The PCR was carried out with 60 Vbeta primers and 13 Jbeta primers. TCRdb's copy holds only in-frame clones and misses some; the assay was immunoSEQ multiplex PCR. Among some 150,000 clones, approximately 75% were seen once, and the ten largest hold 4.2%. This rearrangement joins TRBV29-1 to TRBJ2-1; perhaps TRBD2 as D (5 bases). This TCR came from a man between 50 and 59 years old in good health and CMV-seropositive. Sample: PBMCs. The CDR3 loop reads CSVGSGSNEQFF. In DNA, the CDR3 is TGCAGCGTTGGGAGCGGAAGCAATGAGCAGTTCTTC.